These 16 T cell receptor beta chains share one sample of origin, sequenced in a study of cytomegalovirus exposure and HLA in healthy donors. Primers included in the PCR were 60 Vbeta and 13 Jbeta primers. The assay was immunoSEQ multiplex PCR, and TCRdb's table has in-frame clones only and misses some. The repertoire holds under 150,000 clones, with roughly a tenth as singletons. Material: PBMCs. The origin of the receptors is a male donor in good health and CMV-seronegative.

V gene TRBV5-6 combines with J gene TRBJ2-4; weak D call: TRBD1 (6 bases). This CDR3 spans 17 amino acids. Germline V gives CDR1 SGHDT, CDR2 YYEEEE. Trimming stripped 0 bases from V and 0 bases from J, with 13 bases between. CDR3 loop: CASSLDRVSLAKNIQYF. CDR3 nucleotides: TGTGCCAGCAGCTTGGACAGGGTCTCACTAGCCAAAAACATTCAGTACTTC.

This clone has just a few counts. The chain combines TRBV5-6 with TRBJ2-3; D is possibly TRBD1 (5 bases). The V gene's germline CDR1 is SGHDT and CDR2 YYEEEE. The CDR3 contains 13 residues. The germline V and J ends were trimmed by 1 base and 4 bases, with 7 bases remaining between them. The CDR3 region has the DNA TGTGCCAGCAGCTTGAGCAGGGCAGATACGCAGTATTTT. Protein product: CASSLSRADTQYF.

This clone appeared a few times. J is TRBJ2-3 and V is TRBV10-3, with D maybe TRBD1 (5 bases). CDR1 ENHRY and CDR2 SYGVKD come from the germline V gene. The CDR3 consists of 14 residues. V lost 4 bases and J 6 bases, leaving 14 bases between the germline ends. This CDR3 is CAISAGRRQDTQYF. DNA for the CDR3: TGTGCCATCAGTGCCGGTCGGCGACAGGATACGCAGTATTTT.

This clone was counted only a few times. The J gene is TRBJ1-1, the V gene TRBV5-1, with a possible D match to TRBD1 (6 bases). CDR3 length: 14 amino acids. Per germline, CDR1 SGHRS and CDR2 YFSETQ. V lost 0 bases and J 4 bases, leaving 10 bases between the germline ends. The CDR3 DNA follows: TGCGCCAGCAGCTTGGAAGGGGGAGCCACTGAAGCTTTCTTT. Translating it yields CASSLEGGATEAFF.

The CDR3 DNA reads as TGTGCCAGCAGAGTACAGGGGGCGGCCACTGAAGCTTTCTTT. Its translation: CASRVQGAATEAFF. This chain links TRBV27 with TRBJ1-1; 9 bases line up with TRBD1. Looked up from germline, CDR1 is MNHEY and CDR2 is SMNVEV (reference sequence). CDR3 size: 14 residues. The V and J ends lost 6 bases and 4 bases, in that order; junction bases with no gene match: 6.

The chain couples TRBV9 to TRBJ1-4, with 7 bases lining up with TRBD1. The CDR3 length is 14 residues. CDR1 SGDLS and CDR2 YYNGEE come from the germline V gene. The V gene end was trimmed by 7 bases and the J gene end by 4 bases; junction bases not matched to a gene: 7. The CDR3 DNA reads TGTGCCAGCTCACAGGGGTATGGTAATGAAAAACTGTTTTTT. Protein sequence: CASSQGYGNEKLFF. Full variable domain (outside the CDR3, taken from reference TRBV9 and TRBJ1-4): DSGVTQTPKHLITATGQRVTLRCSPRSGDLSVYWYQQSLDQGLQFLIQYYNGEERAKGNILERFSAQQFPDLHSELNLSSLELGDSALYFCASSQGYGNEKLFFGSGTQLSVL.

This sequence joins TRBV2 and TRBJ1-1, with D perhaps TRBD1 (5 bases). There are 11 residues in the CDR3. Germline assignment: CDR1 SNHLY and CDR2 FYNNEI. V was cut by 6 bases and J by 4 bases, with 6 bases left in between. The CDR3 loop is CASSRVTEAFF. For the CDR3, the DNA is TGTGCCAGCAGCAGGGTCACTGAAGCTTTCTTT.

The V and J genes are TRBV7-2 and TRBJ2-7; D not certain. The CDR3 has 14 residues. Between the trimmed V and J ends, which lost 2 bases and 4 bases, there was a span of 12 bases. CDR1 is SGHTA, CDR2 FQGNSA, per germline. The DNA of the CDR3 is TGTGCCAGCAGCTTAATATGGCCTGCATACGAGCAGTACTTC. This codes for CASSLIWPAYEQYF.

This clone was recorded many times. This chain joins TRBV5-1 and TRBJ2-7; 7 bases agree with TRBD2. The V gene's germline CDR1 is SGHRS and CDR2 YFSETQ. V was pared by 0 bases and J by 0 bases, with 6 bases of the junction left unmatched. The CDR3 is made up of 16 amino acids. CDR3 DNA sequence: TGCGCCAGCAGCTTGGGCAGCGGGGTGAGCTCCTACGAGCAGTACTTC. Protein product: CASSLGSGVSSYEQYF.

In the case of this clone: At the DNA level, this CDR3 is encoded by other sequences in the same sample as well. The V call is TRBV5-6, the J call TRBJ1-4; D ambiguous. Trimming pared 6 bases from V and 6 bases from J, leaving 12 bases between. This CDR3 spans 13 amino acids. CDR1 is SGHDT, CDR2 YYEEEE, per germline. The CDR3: CASTSGFDEKLFF. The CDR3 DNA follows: TGTGCCAGCACCTCGGGGTTTGATGAAAAACTGTTTTTT.

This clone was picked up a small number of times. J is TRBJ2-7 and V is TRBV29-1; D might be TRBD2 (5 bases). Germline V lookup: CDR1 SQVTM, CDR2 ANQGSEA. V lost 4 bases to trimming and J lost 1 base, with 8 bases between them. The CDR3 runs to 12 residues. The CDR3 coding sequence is TGCAGCGTTGGAGCGGCATCCTACGAGCAGTACTTC. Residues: CSVGAASYEQYF.

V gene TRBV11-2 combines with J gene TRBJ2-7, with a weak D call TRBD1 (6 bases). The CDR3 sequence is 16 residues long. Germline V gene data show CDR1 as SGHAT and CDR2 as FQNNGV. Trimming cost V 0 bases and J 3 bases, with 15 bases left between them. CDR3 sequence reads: CASSLEAGVIYYEQYF. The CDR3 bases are TGTGCCAGCAGCTTAGAAGCAGGGGTTATCTACTACGAGCAGTACTTC. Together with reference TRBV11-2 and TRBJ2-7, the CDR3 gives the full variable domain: EAGVAQSPRYKIIEKRQSVAFWCNPISGHATLYWYQQILGQGPKLLIQFQNNGVVDDSQLPKDRFSAERLKGVDSTLKIQPAKLEDSAVYLCASSLEAGVIYYEQYFGPGTRLTVT.

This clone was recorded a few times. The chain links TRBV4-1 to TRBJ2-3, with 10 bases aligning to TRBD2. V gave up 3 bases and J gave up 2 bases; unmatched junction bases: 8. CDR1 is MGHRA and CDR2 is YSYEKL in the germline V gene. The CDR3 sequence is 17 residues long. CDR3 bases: TGCGCCAGCAGCCAGCCCTGGACTAGCGGATCCACAGATACGCAGTATTTT. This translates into CASSQPWTSGSTDTQYF.

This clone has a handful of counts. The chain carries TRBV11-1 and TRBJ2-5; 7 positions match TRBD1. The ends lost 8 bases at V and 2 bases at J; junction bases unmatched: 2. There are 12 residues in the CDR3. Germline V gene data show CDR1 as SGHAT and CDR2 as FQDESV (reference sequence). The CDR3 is CASGTVQETQYF. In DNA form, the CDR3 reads TGTGCCAGCGGGACAGTACAAGAGACCCAGTACTTC. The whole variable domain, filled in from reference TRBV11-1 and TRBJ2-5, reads EAEVAQSPRYKITEKSQAVAFWCDPISGHATLYWYRQILGQGPELLVQFQDESVVDDSQLPKDRFSAERLKGVDSTLKIQPAELGDSAMYLCASGTVQETQYFGPGTRLLVL.

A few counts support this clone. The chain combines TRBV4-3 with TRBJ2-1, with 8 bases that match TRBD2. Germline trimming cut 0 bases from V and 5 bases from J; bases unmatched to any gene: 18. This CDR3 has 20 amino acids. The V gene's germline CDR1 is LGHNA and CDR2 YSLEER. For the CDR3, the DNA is TGCGCCAGCAGCCAAGATGGGGCTAGCGGGTCGGTCGGGCAGAACAATGAGCAGTTCTTC. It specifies CASSQDGASGSVGQNNEQFF.

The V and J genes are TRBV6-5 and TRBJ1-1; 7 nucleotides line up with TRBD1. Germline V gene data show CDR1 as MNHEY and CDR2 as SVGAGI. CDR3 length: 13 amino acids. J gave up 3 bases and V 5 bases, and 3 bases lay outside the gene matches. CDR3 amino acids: CASSRGQYTEAFF. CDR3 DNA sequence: TGTGCCAGCAGTAGGGGACAGTACACTGAAGCTTTCTTT.